The rows below give T cell receptor beta chains drawn from one sample of a study of blood T cell repertoires in COVID-19. The data were produced by immunoSEQ multiplex PCR, yet TCRdb's version contains in-frame clones alone and is incomplete. Among under 150,000 clones listed, around 85% were seen once. The sequenced material came from peripheral blood. These receptors were collected from an older woman with COVID-19, enrolled during active disease. CDR3s include the opening cysteine and the closing phenylalanine or tryptophan. A D gene is named only where the DNA matches it firmly. The size entry is marked missing in some rows and otherwise reads once, few, many or a size class.

NA	NA	TRBV27	TRBJ2-3	TGTGCCAGCAGTTTATTAGGGGAAGATACGCAGTATTTT	CASSLLGEDTQYF
NA	NA	TRBV12-3/TRBV12-4	TRBJ2-1	TGTGCCAGCAGTTTCGGCTACAATGAGCAGTTCTTC	CASSFGYNEQFF
TRBD1	NA	TRBV18	TRBJ1-1	TGTGCCAGCTCAATCCCCGGGACAGGGAACACTGAAGCTTTCTTT	CASSIPGTGNTEAFF
NA	NA	TRBV24-1	TRBJ2-7	TGTGCCACCAGTGATTCCGGGTCCTACGAGCAGTACTTC	CATSDSGSYEQYF
NA	NA	TRBV27	TRBJ1-1	TGTGCCAGCAGTACCGACAGTCACACTGAAGCTTTCTTT	CASSTDSHTEAFF
TRBD1	once	TRBV7-9	TRBJ1-1	TGTGCCAGCAGCTTCCCGGACAGGGGGCATGACACTGAAGCTTTCTTT	CASSFPDRGHDTEAFF
NA	NA	TRBV18	TRBJ2-3	TGTGCCAGCTCACCATTCCCCTCTAGCACAGATACGCAGTATTTT	CASSPFPSSTDTQYF
TRBD1	NA	TRBV19	TRBJ1-1	TGTGCCAGTAGTATAAGGGGGCCGGAGACTGAAGCTTTCTTT	CASSIRGPETEAFF
TRBD1	NA	TRBV29-1	TRBJ1-2	TGCAGCGTTGGGGACAGGGATGGGGGACAAGCGGTCTATGGCTACACCTTC	CSVGDRDGGQAVYGYTF
NA	once	TRBV3-1/TRBV3-2	TRBJ2-1	TGTGCCAGCAGCCAAGACGGTCCACTTGAGCAGTTCTTC	CASSQDGPLEQFF
TRBD1	NA	TRBV15	TRBJ1-5	TGTGCCACCAGCGCCATGGGGGGCCAGGGGGGTCAGCCCCAGCATTTT	CATSAMGGQGGQPQHF
TRBD2	NA	TRBV9	TRBJ2-7	TGTGCCAGCAGAGGGCGCGGGGGTCCTTCCTACGAGCAGTACTTC	CASRGRGGPSYEQYF
TRBD2	NA	TRBV9	TRBJ2-1	TGTGCCAGCAGCGCCCCACTTAGCGGGGGTGGGTTTGAGCAGTTCTTC	CASSAPLSGGGFEQFF
NA	NA	TRBV18	TRBJ2-7	TGTGCCAGCTCACCTTTTACTCAAAGCTCCTACGAGCAGTACTTC	CASSPFTQSSYEQYF
NA	NA	TRBV12-3/TRBV12-4	TRBJ1-2	TGTGCCAGCAGTTCAGGACACATCTATGGCTACACCTTC	CASSSGHIYGYTF
NA	once	TRBV15	TRBJ1-4	TGTGCCACCAGCCGACAGAGATTTAATGAAAAACTGTTTTTT	CATSRQRFNEKLFF
NA	NA	TRBV5-8	TRBJ2-1	TGTGCCAGCAGCTTGAACCCAGCCTACAATGAGCAGTTCTTC	CASSLNPAYNEQFF
NA	NA	TRBV7-2	TRBJ1-2	TGTGCCAGCAGCCCGACCCCGGGCGGGTATGGCTACACCTTC	CASSPTPGGYGYTF
TRBD1	NA	TRBV5-5	TRBJ2-3	TGTGCCAGCAGCTTGACAGGGGACAGCACAGATACGCAGTATTTT	CASSLTGDSTDTQYF
NA	once	TRBV20-1	TRBJ1-2	TGCAGTGCTAGAGGAGACTATGGCTACACCTTC	CSARGDYGYTF
TRBD1	once	TRBV14	TRBJ1-2	TGTGCCAGCAGCCAAGATCCGATGCAGGGGGCTCGGTATGGCTACACCTTC	CASSQDPMQGARYGYTF
NA	NA	TRBV11-2	TRBJ1-1	TGTGCCAGCAGCCCTTTGCGGGGCACTGAAGCTTTCTTT	CASSPLRGTEAFF
NA	NA	TRBV5-6	TRBJ2-1	TGTGCCAGCAGCTTTTCCCCTGGCGGCTACAATGAGCAGTTCTTC	CASSFSPGGYNEQFF
TRBD1	NA	TRBV7-2	TRBJ1-2	TGTGCCAGCAGCTCCGACAGGGCGGCGTGGGGCTACACCTTC	CASSSDRAAWGYTF
TRBD2	once	TRBV3-1/TRBV3-2	TRBJ2-1	TGTGCCAGCAGCGATAGCGGGAGGTACAATGAGCAGTTCTTC	CASSDSGRYNEQFF
TRBD2	NA	TRBV5-4	TRBJ2-5	TGTGCCAGCAGCATCGTTAGCGGGGGGCAAGGAGAGACCCAGTACTTC	CASSIVSGGQGETQYF
TRBD2	once	TRBV4-2	TRBJ2-1	TGTGCCAGCAGCCCCTACCTCGGTCCCCTAGCGGGGGAAGGGGATGAGCAGTTCTTC	CASSPYLGPLAGEGDEQFF
TRBD1	NA	TRBV5-1	TRBJ2-7	TGCGCCAGCTCCTCCGGGACAGGGGACTACGAGCAGTACTTC	CASSSGTGDYEQYF
NA	NA	TRBV25-1	TRBJ1-5	TGTGCCAGCAGTGAAGAAGCGTCGGGGGGGGATCAGCCCCAGCATTTT	CASSEEASGGDQPQHF
NA	NA	TRBV19	TRBJ2-3	TGTGCCAGTAGTATACTTAGGTCGGGATCTGCTCGCGCAGATACGCAGTATTTT	CASSILRSGSARADTQYF
TRBD1	NA	TRBV4-1	TRBJ2-3	TGCGCCAGCAGCCTGAGGGACAGGGGAGATACGCAGTATTTT	CASSLRDRGDTQYF
NA	NA	TRBV6-2/TRBV6-3	TRBJ1-1	TGTGCCAGCAGTTACGAGGGCGTCGGAGAAAACACTGAAGCTTTCTTT	CASSYEGVGENTEAFF
TRBD1	once	TRBV7-9	TRBJ1-1	TGTGCCAGCAGCCCTAGGGAGGCAGGGGGATTGAACACTGAAGCTTTCTTT	CASSPREAGGLNTEAFF
NA	NA	TRBV6-2/TRBV6-3	TRBJ1-6	TGTGCCAGCAGTTCCTCCCACAGTTCACCCCTCCACTTT	CASSSSHSSPLHF
NA	NA	TRBV7-9	TRBJ2-7	TGTGCCAGCAGGAAAACAGAGAACGAGCAGTACTTC	CASRKTENEQYF
NA	NA	TRBV4-1	TRBJ1-2	TGCGCCAGCAGCCACGAGACGGGTAACTATGGCTACACCTTC	CASSHETGNYGYTF
NA	NA	TRBV6-2/TRBV6-3	TRBJ2-3	TGTGCCAGCAGTACCCGTCGAGTGAGCACAGATACGCAGTATTTT	CASSTRRVSTDTQYF
NA	NA	TRBV2	TRBJ2-2	TGTGCCAGCAGCCGAACCAGGGAGGACACCGGGGAGCTGTTTTTT	CASSRTREDTGELFF